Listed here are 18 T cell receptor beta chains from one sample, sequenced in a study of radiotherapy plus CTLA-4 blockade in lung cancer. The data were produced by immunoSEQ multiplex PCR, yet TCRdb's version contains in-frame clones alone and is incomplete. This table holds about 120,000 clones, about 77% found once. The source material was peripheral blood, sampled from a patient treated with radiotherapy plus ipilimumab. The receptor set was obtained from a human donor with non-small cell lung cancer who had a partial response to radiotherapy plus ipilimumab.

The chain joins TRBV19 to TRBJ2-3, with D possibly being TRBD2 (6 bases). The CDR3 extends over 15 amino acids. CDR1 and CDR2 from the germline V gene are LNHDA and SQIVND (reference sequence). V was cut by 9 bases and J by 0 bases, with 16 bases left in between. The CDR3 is CASKWREDSTDTQYF. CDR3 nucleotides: TGTGCCAGCAAGTGGAGGGAGGACAGCACAGATACGCAGTATTTT. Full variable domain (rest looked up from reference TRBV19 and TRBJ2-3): DGGITQSPKYLFRKEGQNVTLSCEQNLNHDAMYWYRQDPGQGLRLIYYSQIVNDFQKGDIAEGYSVSREKKESFPLTVTSAQKNPTAFYLCASKWREDSTDTQYFGPGTRLTVL.

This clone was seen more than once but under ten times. CDR3 sequence (DNA): TGTGCCAGCTCCGTCGGGACTAGCTACGAGCAGTACTTC. Its protein is CASSVGTSYEQYF. The V and J genes are TRBV18 and TRBJ2-7; 8 bases align to TRBD2. J lost 3 bases, V lost 6 bases, and 4 bases had no gene match. The germline V gene encodes CDR1 KGHSH and CDR2 LQKENI. The CDR3 totals 13 residues.

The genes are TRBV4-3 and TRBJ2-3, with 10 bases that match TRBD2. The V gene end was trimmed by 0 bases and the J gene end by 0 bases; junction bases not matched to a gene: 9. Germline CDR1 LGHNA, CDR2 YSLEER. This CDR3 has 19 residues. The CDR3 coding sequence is TGCGCCAGCAGCCAAGATTGGCGGGCTAGCGGGAGTAGCACAGATACGCAGTATTTT. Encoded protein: CASSQDWRASGSSTDTQYF.

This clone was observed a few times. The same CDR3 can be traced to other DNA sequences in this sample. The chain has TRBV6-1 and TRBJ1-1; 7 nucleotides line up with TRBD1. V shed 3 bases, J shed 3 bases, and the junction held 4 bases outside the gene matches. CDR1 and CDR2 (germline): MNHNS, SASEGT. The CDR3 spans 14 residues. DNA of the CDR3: TGTGCCAGCAGTGAGCACGGGACAGACACTGAAGCTTTCTTT. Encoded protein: CASSEHGTDTEAFF.

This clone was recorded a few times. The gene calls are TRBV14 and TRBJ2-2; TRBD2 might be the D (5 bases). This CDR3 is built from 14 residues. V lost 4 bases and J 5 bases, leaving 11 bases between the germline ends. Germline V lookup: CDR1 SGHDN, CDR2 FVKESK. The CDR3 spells CASSPFLATGELFF. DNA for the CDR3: TGTGCCAGCAGCCCTTTCCTAGCAACCGGGGAGCTGTTTTTT. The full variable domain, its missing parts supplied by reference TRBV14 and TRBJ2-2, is EAGVTQFPSHSVIEKGQTVTLRCDPISGHDNLYWYRRVMGKEIKFLLHFVKESKQDESGMPNNRFLAERTGGTYSTLKVQPAELEDSGVYFCASSPFLATGELFFGEGSRLTVL.

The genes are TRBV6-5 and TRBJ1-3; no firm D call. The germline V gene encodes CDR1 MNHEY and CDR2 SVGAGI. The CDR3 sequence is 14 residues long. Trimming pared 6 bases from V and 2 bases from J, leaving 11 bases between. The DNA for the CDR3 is TGTGCCAGCAGACCCGGAGGTACTGGAAACACCATATATTTT. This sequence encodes CASRPGGTGNTIYF.

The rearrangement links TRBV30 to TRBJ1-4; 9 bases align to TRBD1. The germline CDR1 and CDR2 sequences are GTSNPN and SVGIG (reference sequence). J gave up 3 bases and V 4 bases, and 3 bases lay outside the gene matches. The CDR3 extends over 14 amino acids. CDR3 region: CAWNGQGPNEKLFF. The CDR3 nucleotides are TGTGCCTGGAATGGACAGGGGCCTAATGAAAAACTGTTTTTT.

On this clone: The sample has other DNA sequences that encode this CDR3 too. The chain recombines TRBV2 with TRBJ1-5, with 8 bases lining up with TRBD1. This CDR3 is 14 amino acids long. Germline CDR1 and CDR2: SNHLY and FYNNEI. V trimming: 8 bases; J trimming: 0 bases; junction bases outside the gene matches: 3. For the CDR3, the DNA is TGTGCCAGCGGGGACAGGCTTAGCAATCAGCCCCAGCATTTT. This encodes CASGDRLSNQPQHF.

CDR3 sequence: CASSPPFTRVGAGGNSPLHF. CDR3 nucleotides: TGTGCCAGCTCACCACCGTTCACCAGGGTTGGTGCGGGGGGGAATTCACCCCTCCACTTT. The chain couples TRBV18 to TRBJ1-6, with D possibly matching TRBD1 (5 bases). The CDR3 sequence is 20 residues long. V dropped 0 bases and J dropped 7 bases, with 25 bases sitting between them. Looked up from germline, CDR1 is KGHSH and CDR2 is LQKENI.

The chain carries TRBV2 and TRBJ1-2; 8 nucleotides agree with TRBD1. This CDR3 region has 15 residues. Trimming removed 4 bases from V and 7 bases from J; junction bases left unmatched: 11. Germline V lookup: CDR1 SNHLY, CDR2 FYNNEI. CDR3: CASSVIGQGRSGYTF. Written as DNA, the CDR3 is TGTGCCAGCAGTGTAATCGGACAGGGACGATCTGGCTACACCTTC.

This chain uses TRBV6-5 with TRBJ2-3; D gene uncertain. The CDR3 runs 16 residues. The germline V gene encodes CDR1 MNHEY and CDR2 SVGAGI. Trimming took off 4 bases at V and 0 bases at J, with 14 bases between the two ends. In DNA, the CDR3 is TGTGCCAGCAGTTTTAGAGCTGTTCCTAGCACAGATACGCAGTATTTT. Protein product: CASSFRAVPSTDTQYF.

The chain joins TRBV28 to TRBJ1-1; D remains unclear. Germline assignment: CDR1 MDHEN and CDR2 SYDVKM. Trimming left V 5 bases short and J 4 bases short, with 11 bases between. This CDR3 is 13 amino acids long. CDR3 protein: CASSARRSTEAFF. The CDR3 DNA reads TGTGCCAGCAGTGCCCGTCGGAGCACTGAAGCTTTCTTT.

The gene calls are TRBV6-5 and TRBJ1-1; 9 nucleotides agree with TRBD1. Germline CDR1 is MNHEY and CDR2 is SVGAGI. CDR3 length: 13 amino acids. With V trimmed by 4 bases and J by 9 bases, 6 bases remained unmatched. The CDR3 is CASSSLGQGQAFF. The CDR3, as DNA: TGTGCCAGCAGTTCCCTCGGACAGGGGCAAGCTTTCTTT.

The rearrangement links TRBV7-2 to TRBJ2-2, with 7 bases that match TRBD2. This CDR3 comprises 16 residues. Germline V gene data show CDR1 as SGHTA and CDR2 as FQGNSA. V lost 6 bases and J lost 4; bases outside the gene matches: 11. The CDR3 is CASSRLPRELTGELFF. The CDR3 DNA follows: TGTGCCAGCAGTCGACTTCCGCGGGAGCTCACCGGGGAGCTGTTTTTT.

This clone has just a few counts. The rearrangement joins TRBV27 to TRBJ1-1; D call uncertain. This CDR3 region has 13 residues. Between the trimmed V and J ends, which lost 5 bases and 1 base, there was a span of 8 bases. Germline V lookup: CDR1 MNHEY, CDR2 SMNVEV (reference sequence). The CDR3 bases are TGTGCCAGCAGTCACGGGGAGAACACTGAAGCTTTCTTT. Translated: CASSHGENTEAFF.

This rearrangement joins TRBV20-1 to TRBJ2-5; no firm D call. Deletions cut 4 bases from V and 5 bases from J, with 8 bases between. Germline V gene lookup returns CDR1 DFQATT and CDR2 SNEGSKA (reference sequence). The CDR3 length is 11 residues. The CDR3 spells CSATTWETQYF. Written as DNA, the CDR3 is TGCAGTGCTACCACTTGGGAGACCCAGTACTTC.

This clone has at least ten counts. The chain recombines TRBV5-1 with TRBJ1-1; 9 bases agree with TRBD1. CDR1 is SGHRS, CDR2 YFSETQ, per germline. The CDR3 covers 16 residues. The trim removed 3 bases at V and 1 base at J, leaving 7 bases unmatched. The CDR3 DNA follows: TGCGCCAGCAGCTATTATTCGACAGGGGGGAACACTGAAGCTTTCTTT. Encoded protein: CASSYYSTGGNTEAFF.

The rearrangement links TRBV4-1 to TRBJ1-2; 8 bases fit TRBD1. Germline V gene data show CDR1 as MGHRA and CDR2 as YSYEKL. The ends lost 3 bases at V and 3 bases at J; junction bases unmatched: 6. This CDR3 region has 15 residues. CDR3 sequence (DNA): TGCGCCAGCAGCCAGGTCGACAGGGGCGACTATGGCTACACCTTC. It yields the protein CASSQVDRGDYGYTF.